The rows below give T cell receptor beta chains drawn from one sample of a study of OX40 agonist ivuxolimab in advanced cancers. Here immunoSEQ multiplex PCR was the method, and the copy in TCRdb shows in-frame clones only, minus some. The profile shows tens of thousands of clones, 87% of them singletons. The starting material was CD4+ or CD8+ T cells sorted from blood, obtained in a trial of the OX40 agonist ivuxolimab. The origin of the receptors is an adult with an advanced solid tumor such as melanoma, head and neck, liver or kidney cancer. CDR3s include the opening cysteine and the closing phenylalanine or tryptophan. A D gene is named only where the DNA matches it firmly. Clone size is given for some rows only: seen once, a few or many times, or a class if the clone is expanded.

clone size	V gene	J gene	D gene	CDR3 DNA	CDR3 protein
NA	TRBV10-3	TRBJ1-1	TRBD1	TGTGCCATCAGCGCCGGGACAGGGACGGTGGGAGCTTTCTTT	CAISAGTGTVGAFF
NA	TRBV9	TRBJ2-2	NA	TGTGCCAGCAGCGCTCGGGAGCCCCATTACACCGGGGAGCTGTTTTTT	CASSAREPHYTGELFF
NA	TRBV28	TRBJ2-1	NA	TGTGCCAGCTGCCGGGCGAGCTCCTACAATGAGCAGTTCTTC	CASCRASSYNEQFF
few	TRBV7-9	TRBJ1-5	NA	TGTGCCAGCAGCTTAGCGGACAGCCGATATCAGCCCCAGCATTTT	CASSLADSRYQPQHF
NA	TRBV29-1	TRBJ2-4	NA	TGCAGCGTTGCCCCGGCCAGGGAAGGCATTCAGTACTTC	CSVAPAREGIQYF
NA	TRBV7-9	TRBJ2-7	NA	TGTGCCAGCAGCTTAGAGGGGGGCCGCTCCTACGAGCAGTACTTC	CASSLEGGRSYEQYF
NA	TRBV6-5	TRBJ2-7	NA	TGTGCCAGCAGTTACCCATCGTGGGAGGGGACAGACGAGCAGTACTTC	CASSYPSWEGTDEQYF
NA	TRBV19	TRBJ1-1	NA	TGTGCCAGTAGCCGACAGCCGAACACTGAAGCTTTCTTT	CASSRQPNTEAFF
once	TRBV5-6	TRBJ1-4	TRBD1	TGTGCCAGCAGCTTGGAATTACAGGGGGCTGATGAAAAACTGTTTTTT	CASSLELQGADEKLFF
NA	TRBV6-1	TRBJ1-5	NA	TGTGCCAGCAGGAGGGACCACCTGGATCAGCCCCAGCATTTT	CASRRDHLDQPQHF
NA	TRBV11-3	TRBJ2-5	NA	TGTGCCAGCAGCAAGGGACGTAGCGAAGAGACCCAGTACTTC	CASSKGRSEETQYF
NA	TRBV6-5	TRBJ2-5	TRBD2	TGTGCCAGTGCCGCCGGGACTAGCGGCATGGGGACCCAGTACTTC	CASAAGTSGMGTQYF
NA	TRBV19	TRBJ1-4	NA	TGTGCCAGTAGTCTCCGGGGGCTACTCGTAGCAACTAATGAAAAACTGTTTTTT	CASSLRGLLVATNEKLFF
NA	TRBV29-1	TRBJ1-1	NA	TGCAGCGTTGAGACGAGTTGGGGAGCTGAAGCTTTCTTT	CSVETSWGAEAFF
NA	TRBV6-5	TRBJ1-1	NA	TGTGCCAGCAGTTCCCTATCCCAGGGAGGGAAGACTGAAGCTTTCTTT	CASSSLSQGGKTEAFF
NA	TRBV5-1	TRBJ1-5	NA	TGCGCCAGCAGCCCGGAGGGGGGTGCCAATCAGCCCCAGCATTTT	CASSPEGGANQPQHF
NA	TRBV29-1	TRBJ1-1	NA	TGCAGCGTTGAAGCGGGTCTCCAGAACACTGAAGCTTTCTTT	CSVEAGLQNTEAFF
few	TRBV30	TRBJ1-1	NA	TGTGCCTGGAGTAACCCTAACACTGAAGCTTTCTTT	CAWSNPNTEAFF
NA	TRBV7-9	TRBJ2-1	NA	TGTGCCAGCAGCTTTACGGGGGGACAGTACAATGAGCAGTTCTTC	CASSFTGGQYNEQFF
NA	TRBV9	TRBJ1-1	NA	TGTGCCAGCAATTTTGGGGGGAACACTGAAGCTTTCTTT	CASNFGGNTEAFF
NA	TRBV7-8	TRBJ2-1	NA	TGTGCCAGCAGCTTAGAAGGGGATTATTACAATGAGCAGTTCTTC	CASSLEGDYYNEQFF
once	TRBV25-1	TRBJ2-5	NA	TGTGCCAGCAGAGTCGGAGCCCAAGAGACCCAGTACTTC	CASRVGAQETQYF
NA	TRBV7-9	TRBJ1-2	NA	TGTGCCAGCAGCTTTCCAGGGGATGGGTTGCGCGGCTACACCTTC	CASSFPGDGLRGYTF
few	TRBV29-1	TRBJ2-2	NA	TGCAGCGTTGCTCACAGAATGAACACCGGGGAGCTGTTTTTT	CSVAHRMNTGELFF
many	TRBV7-9	TRBJ2-2	NA	TGTGCCAGCAGCTTAATAAAAGGCGGACCCGGGGAGCTGTTTTTT	CASSLIKGGPGELFF
NA	TRBV18	TRBJ2-7	NA	TGTGCCAGCTCACCGGCCGCCCTAACTCGTGAGCAGTACTTC	CASSPAALTREQYF
NA	TRBV14	TRBJ1-2	NA	TGTGCCAGCAGCCAAGATGGGTCCCAGAACTATGGCTACACCTTC	CASSQDGSQNYGYTF
NA	TRBV10-3	TRBJ2-1	TRBD1	TGTGCCATCAGTGATAGGACAGGGTCCAATGAGCAGTTCTTC	CAISDRTGSNEQFF
NA	TRBV2	TRBJ2-7	NA	TGTGCCAGCATGAGGGACATTGCCTACGAGCAGTACTTC	CASMRDIAYEQYF
NA	TRBV5-4	TRBJ1-5	NA	TGTGCCAGCAGCTTGGAAAGGGATCAGCCCCAGCATTTT	CASSLERDQPQHF
NA	TRBV5-1	TRBJ1-2	NA	TGCGCCAGCAGCTTACTCCTAGGGGTCCGCGACAACTATGGCTACACCTTC	CASSLLLGVRDNYGYTF
once	TRBV15	TRBJ2-3	NA	TGTGCCACCAGCAAGAGAAGGGCAGGGGCAGTAACAGATACGCAGTATTTT	CATSKRRAGAVTDTQYF
NA	TRBV5-1	TRBJ2-3	TRBD2	TGCGCCAGCAGCCTTCCTCTAGCGGGGGGGCCTGATACGCAGTATTTT	CASSLPLAGGPDTQYF
NA	TRBV7-2	TRBJ1-6	NA	TGTGCCTGTCGTAGGGGTGATTCACCCCTCCACTTT	CACRRGDSPLHF
NA	TRBV5-4	TRBJ2-7	TRBD1	TGTGCCAGCAGTTCTAGACAGGGACCCTACGAGCAGTACTTC	CASSSRQGPYEQYF
NA	TRBV5-8	TRBJ2-3	TRBD2	TGTGCCAGCAGCTTACGACTAGCGGGGCCTCGGGGTGATACGCAGTATTTT	CASSLRLAGPRGDTQYF
NA	TRBV9	TRBJ2-1	NA	TGTGCCAGCAGCGTAGGCGGGGAGCAGTTCTTC	CASSVGGEQFF
NA	TRBV7-6	TRBJ1-6	NA	TGTGCCAGCAGCTTAAGGGGCCTTGGTAGGGGGACGAATTTGAAGCCCCTCCACTTT	CASSLRGLGRGTNLKPLHF
NA	TRBV7-9	TRBJ2-7	NA	TGTGCCAGCAGCGATGGGGGCTCCTACGAGCAGTACTTC	CASSDGGSYEQYF
NA	TRBV10-3	TRBJ2-3	TRBD2	TGTGCCATCAGTGAGGAGCGGGGGGACACAGATACGCAGTATTTT	CAISEERGDTDTQYF
once	TRBV4-1	TRBJ2-3	TRBD2	TGCGCCAGCAGCCAAGATACACTAGCGGGAGGGGCCACAGATACGCAGTATTTT	CASSQDTLAGGATDTQYF
NA	TRBV7-2	TRBJ1-1	NA	TGTGCCAGCAGACTTCAGGGGAACACTGAAGCTTTCTTT	CASRLQGNTEAFF
once	TRBV27	TRBJ2-5	NA	TGTGCCAGCAGTTTGAGTGGACACGCCCAGTACTTC	CASSLSGHAQYF
few	TRBV19	TRBJ1-5	NA	TGTGCCAGTACGGGACCCTATCAGCCCCAGCATTTT	CASTGPYQPQHF
once	TRBV11-3	TRBJ2-5	TRBD2	TGTGCCAGCAGCGCAACTAGCGGGAGTGAGACCCAGTACTTC	CASSATSGSETQYF
NA	TRBV11-3	TRBJ2-5	TRBD1	TGTGCCAGCAGCCCCCGAGTGGGACAGCACCAAGAGACCCAGTACTTC	CASSPRVGQHQETQYF
NA	TRBV6-5	TRBJ2-7	NA	TGTGCCAGCAGTTCCGACACTTACGAGCAGTACTTC	CASSSDTYEQYF
NA	TRBV6-5	TRBJ2-5	NA	TGTGCCAGCAGTTACCCCGGTGGGGGGCAAGAGACCCAGTACTTC	CASSYPGGGQETQYF
NA	TRBV19	TRBJ2-5	TRBD1	TGTGCCAGTAGCCGACAGGGCTACCAAGAGACCCAGTACTTC	CASSRQGYQETQYF
few	TRBV30	TRBJ2-7	NA	TGTGCCTGGAGTTACGGGAGTACCTACGAGCAGTACTTC	CAWSYGSTYEQYF
NA	TRBV28	TRBJ1-4	NA	TGTGCCAGCAGTTTTTTGGGAGAGTCCTTTTTT	CASSFLGESFF
NA	TRBV6-1	TRBJ2-7	TRBD2	TGTGCCAGCAGACGGACTAGTAATACCTACGAGCAGTACTTC	CASRRTSNTYEQYF
NA	TRBV29-1	TRBJ2-6	NA	TGCAGCGTTGAGGCAAGGAGGAACTCTGGGGCCAACGTCCTGACTTTC	CSVEARRNSGANVLTF
few	TRBV2	TRBJ1-6	TRBD1	TGTGCCAGCACAGGGGGCTCCTATAATTCACCCCTCCACTTT	CASTGGSYNSPLHF
once	TRBV5-1	TRBJ2-1	NA	TGCGCCAGCAGCCAATTGTTTGGTGAGCAGTTCTTC	CASSQLFGEQFF
NA	TRBV27	TRBJ2-1	TRBD1	TGTGCCAGCAGCCCTAGGGGGCGGTCGGGTGAGCAGTTCTTC	CASSPRGRSGEQFF
NA	TRBV6-6	TRBJ2-7	NA	TGTGCCAGCATCTCACAATCTTACGAGCAGTACTTC	CASISQSYEQYF